Below, one T cell receptor beta chain is given with its context. Its antigen is undetermined. The donor population consisted of healthy HIV-negative adults with no recent acute infections or vaccinations. From germline, CDR1 is SNHLY and CDR2 FYNNEI. The CDR3 has 13 residues. The V and J ends lost 5 bases and 7 bases respectively, with 12 bases between them. The data were produced by immunoSEQ multiplex PCR, yet TCRdb's version contains in-frame clones alone and is incomplete. This repertoire shows 2 million to 2.5 million clones, approximately 93% found once; its top ten account for 0.39%. This sample was included in a study of shared clonotypes between healthy human individuals. Study-level points and caveats: Even with large depth, rarefaction showed that sorted-subset sequencing was incomplete. Blood was the sole source, and tissue repertoires probably differ. About 5% of naive CD4 clonotypes were common to four donors.

The V and J genes are TRBV2 and TRBJ1-5; D not resolved. Sequenced material: naive CD4+ T cells from PBMCs. Subset described: CD45RA+ positively selected. The source of this sequence is a young man in good health. Some clones in this sample may be carry-over from other donors' samples. The chain's CDR3 is CASSMFQDQPQHF. As DNA, the CDR3 is TGTGCCAGCAGTATGTTCCAGGACCAGCCCCAGCATTTT.